The clone carrying this TCR beta chain was seen a handful of times. The sample originates from a study of identical twins. Trimming stripped 4 bases from V and 6 bases from J, with 10 bases between. Germline assignment: CDR1 DFQATT and CDR2 SNEGSKA (reference sequence). The CDR3 sequence is 12 residues long. MiXCR, applied by TCRdb to the 5' RACE reads, yields one record per CDR3 protein. Among hundreds of thousands of distinct CDR3 sequences listed, 15% to 20% were seen once. A further study also used this sample, focusing on T cells expressing NK-cell markers.

This rearrangement joins TRBV20-1 to TRBJ2-1, with no clear D. The receptor's source is a woman aged 18-29 years in good health. Sequenced material: PBMCs. The chain's CDR3 is CSATETVNEQFF. CDR3 nucleotides: TGCAGTGCTACAGAAACGGTCAATGAGCAGTTCTTC.